These T cell receptor beta chains were read from a single sample in a study of T-cell reconstitution after alpha-beta-depleted transplantation in children. TCRdb passed the PCR reads through MiXCR, listing each CDR3 protein once. Counted here are 480,000 or so distinct CDR3 sequences, about 11% occurring once; the ten biggest clones make up about 2.1%. Material: PBMCs, obtained before TCRalphabeta/CD19-depleted stem cell transplant. The receptors were sampled from a child younger than 10 with inherited bone marrow failure, due to receive a stem cell transplant. Each CDR3 is given with its conserved first and last residue. Fields, in order: clone size, D gene, CDR3 length, V gene, J gene, CDR3 DNA, CDR3 protein. D genes are given only for firm matches. Clone size, where shown, is once, few, many, or a class for clones that have expanded.

size: many
D: TRBD1
length: 12
V: TRBV12-3/TRBV12-4
J: TRBJ1-1
DNA: TGTGCCAGCAGTCCACAGGGGCCTGAAGCTTTCTTT
CDR3: CASSPQGPEAFF

size: NA
D: TRBD1
length: 18
V: TRBV11-1
J: TRBJ2-2
DNA: TGTGCCAGCAGCTTTATCCTCGGACAGGGGTCGAACACCGGGGAGCTGTTTTTT
CDR3: CASSFILGQGSNTGELFF

size: many
D: TRBD2
length: 14
V: TRBV27
J: TRBJ2-7
DNA: TGTGCCAGCAGTTGGGCTAGCGGAGCCTACGAGCAGTACTTC
CDR3: CASSWASGAYEQYF

size: many
D: TRBD2
length: 11
V: TRBV20-1
J: TRBJ2-1
DNA: TGCAGTGCTAGAGGACTAGCTGAGCAGTTCTTC
CDR3: CSARGLAEQFF

size: many
D: NA
length: 13
V: TRBV24-1
J: TRBJ2-5
DNA: TGTGCCACCAGTTACGACTCCCAAGAGACCCAGTACTTC
CDR3: CATSYDSQETQYF

size: few
D: TRBD2
length: 14
V: TRBV20-1
J: TRBJ2-7
DNA: TGCAGTGCCTTCGTGGGACTAGCGGGCTACGAGCAGTACTTC
CDR3: CSAFVGLAGYEQYF

size: many
D: NA
length: 16
V: TRBV4-3
J: TRBJ2-1
DNA: TGCGCCAGCAGCCAAGGCGTAGAGAGCTCCTACAATGAGCAGTTCTTC
CDR3: CASSQGVESSYNEQFF

size: many
D: TRBD2
length: 18
V: TRBV4-1
J: TRBJ2-1
DNA: TGCGCCAGCAGCCAAGGTCGCCGGGGAGGGAGCTTCTACAATGAGCAGTTCTTC
CDR3: CASSQGRRGGSFYNEQFF

size: many
D: TRBD2
length: 15
V: TRBV20-1
J: TRBJ2-3
DNA: TGCAGTGCTAGGCCTCCTAGCGGGGTTGCAAGTACGCAGTATTTT
CDR3: CSARPPSGVASTQYF

size: many
D: TRBD1
length: 15
V: TRBV10-2
J: TRBJ1-1
DNA: TGCGCCAGCTCGGCTTGGACAGGACAGAACACTGAAGCTTTCTTT
CDR3: CASSAWTGQNTEAFF

size: many
D: NA
length: 17
V: TRBV5-1
J: TRBJ2-1
DNA: TGCGCCAGCAGCTGGGCCCTCGGGGCCTCAGACTACAATGAGCAGTTCTTC
CDR3: CASSWALGASDYNEQFF

size: many
D: TRBD2
length: 16
V: TRBV20-1
J: TRBJ2-7
DNA: TGCAGTGCTAGCACAGAAACTAGCGGGAGGACGTACGAGCAGTACTTC
CDR3: CSASTETSGRTYEQYF

size: NA
D: TRBD1
length: 15
V: TRBV4-2
J: TRBJ2-5
DNA: TGTGCCAGCAGCACCGGACAGGTCCTCCAAGAGACCCAGTACTTC
CDR3: CASSTGQVLQETQYF

size: few
D: TRBD1
length: 17
V: TRBV30
J: TRBJ2-7
DNA: TGTGCCTGGAGTGTACGGTGGGACAGTGGGAGCTCCTACGAGCAGTACTTC
CDR3: CAWSVRWDSGSSYEQYF

size: NA
D: TRBD1
length: 15
V: TRBV20-1
J: TRBJ1-5
DNA: TGCAGTGCTAGAGTGGAACAGGGGGTAAATCAGCCCCAGCATTTT
CDR3: CSARVEQGVNQPQHF

size: many
D: NA
length: 13
V: TRBV12-3/TRBV12-4
J: TRBJ1-2
DNA: TGTGCCAGCAGCCCCCTGGCTTGGGACGGCTACACCTTC
CDR3: CASSPLAWDGYTF

size: many
D: TRBD2
length: 14
V: TRBV12-3/TRBV12-4
J: TRBJ2-1
DNA: TGTGCCAGCAGTGGACTAGCGAATTACAATGAGCAGTTCTTC
CDR3: CASSGLANYNEQFF

size: NA
D: TRBD2
length: 18
V: TRBV11-2
J: TRBJ2-3
DNA: TGTGCCAGCAGCCCTTGGACTAGCGGGAGCCTTTGGACAGATACGCAGTATTTT
CDR3: CASSPWTSGSLWTDTQYF

size: many
D: NA
length: 14
V: TRBV6-1
J: TRBJ1-3
DNA: TGTGCCAGCAGAAGGACAGATTGCAGAAACACCATATATTTT
CDR3: CASRRTDCRNTIYF

size: NA
D: NA
length: 15
V: TRBV5-1
J: TRBJ1-3
DNA: TGCGCCAGCAGCTTGGGAGGGGAGATCGGAAACACCATATATTTT
CDR3: CASSLGGEIGNTIYF

size: many
D: NA
length: 14
V: TRBV14
J: TRBJ2-7
DNA: TGTGCCAGCAGCCAAGGGAGGGGGTACTACGAGCAGTACTTC
CDR3: CASSQGRGYYEQYF

size: many
D: NA
length: 15
V: TRBV7-9
J: TRBJ2-3
DNA: TGTGCCAGCAGCTTAGCACGGGTGGCGGGAGATACGCAGTATTTT
CDR3: CASSLARVAGDTQYF

size: many
D: NA
length: 15
V: TRBV5-1
J: TRBJ2-1
DNA: TGCGCCAGCAGCTTACTTAGCGGAGGGGGCAATGAGCAGTTCTTC
CDR3: CASSLLSGGGNEQFF

size: many
D: NA
length: 13
V: TRBV6-5
J: TRBJ2-3
DNA: TGTGCCAGCAGTTACGTCAGCACAGATACGCAGTATTTT
CDR3: CASSYVSTDTQYF

size: many
D: NA
length: 12
V: TRBV28
J: TRBJ1-4
DNA: TGTGCCAGCAGCCGTATTTGGGAAAAACTGTTTTTT
CDR3: CASSRIWEKLFF

size: many
D: NA
length: 16
V: TRBV24-1
J: TRBJ2-1
DNA: TGTGCCACCATGTCCTCTAAGCGAGTCCTCCCCAATGAGCAGTTCTTC
CDR3: CATMSSKRVLPNEQFF

size: few
D: TRBD1
length: 15
V: TRBV5-4
J: TRBJ2-3
DNA: TGTGCCAGCAGCTCTCCGACAGGGGCCACAGATACGCAGTATTTT
CDR3: CASSSPTGATDTQYF

size: NA
D: TRBD2
length: 14
V: TRBV14
J: TRBJ2-7
DNA: TGTGCCAGCAGCCAACTCGGGACTAGCTGGGAGCAGTACTTC
CDR3: CASSQLGTSWEQYF

size: many
D: NA
length: 13
V: TRBV20-1
J: TRBJ2-3
DNA: TGCAGTGCTAGATTCGGGAGCACAGATACGCAGTATTTT
CDR3: CSARFGSTDTQYF

size: many
D: NA
length: 15
V: TRBV7-2
J: TRBJ1-4
DNA: TGTGCCAGCAGCTTAGCTAGCACGGCTAATGAAAAACTGTTTTTT
CDR3: CASSLASTANEKLFF

size: many
D: TRBD1
length: 13
V: TRBV27
J: TRBJ2-5
DNA: TGTGCCAGCGGGACAGGGGCAGGGGAGACCCAGTACTTC
CDR3: CASGTGAGETQYF